This passage covers 7 T cell receptor beta chains from one sample sequenced in a study of CD8 T cells in ankylosing spondylitis. Findings and caveats of the study: Made up of eight highly homologous variants, a TCR beta motif appeared characteristic of ankylosing spondylitis blood.

For these TCRs, the target antigens are not known. MiXCR, applied by TCRdb to the 5' RACE reads, yields one record per CDR3 protein. The data show 350,000 to 550,000 distinct CDR3 sequences, 25% to 30% seen once. Specimen: blood, either unsorted or a sorted T cell fraction (not recorded which). These receptors all stem from a male donor with ankylosing spondylitis.

This chain joins TRBV2 and TRBJ2-1; 12 nucleotides match TRBD2. The CDR3 extends over 15 amino acids. Germline CDR1 SNHLY, CDR2 FYNNEI. The junction had 2 bases not matched to a gene; V was cut back by 2 bases and J by 6 bases. Written as DNA, the CDR3 is TGTGCCAGCAGTGAACCTAGCGGGAGGGCCAATGAGCAGTTCTTC. It codes for CASSEPSGRANEQFF.

The chain is built from TRBV2 and TRBJ1-5, with D tentatively TRBD1 (5 bases). The CDR3 runs 11 residues. The V end lost 8 bases, the J end lost 6 bases, and 8 bases lay between the germline ends. Germline V gene data show CDR1 as SNHLY and CDR2 as FYNNEI. As DNA, the CDR3 is TGTGCCAGCGGGGGGGGTCAGCCCCAGCATTTT. Translation gives CASGGGQPQHF.

This clonotype was counted a few times. J is TRBJ2-3 and V is TRBV20-1; TRBD1 aligns across 12 bases. From germline, CDR1 is DFQATT and CDR2 SNEGSKA (reference sequence). The CDR3 extends over 13 amino acids. The junction had 4 bases not matched to a gene; V was cut back by 8 bases and J by 4 bases. This CDR3 is CSLGTGGSDTQYF. In nucleotides, the CDR3 is TGCAGTCTGGGGACAGGGGGCTCAGATACGCAGTATTTT.

This chain connects TRBV25-1 to TRBJ1-4, with D perhaps TRBD1 (5 bases). V lost 6 bases and J lost 11, with 16 bases in between. Germline assignment: CDR1 MGHDK and CDR2 SYGVNS. The CDR3 extends over 13 amino acids. The chain's CDR3 is CASSHALRGKLFF. CDR3 coding DNA: TGTGCCAGCAGCCACGCTCTCCGGGGGAAACTGTTTTTT.

This chain uses TRBV20-1 with TRBJ1-3; TRBD1 matches 9 bases. This CDR3 comprises 16 residues. V shed 0 bases and J 4 bases; nucleotides not matched to a gene: 7. CDR1 is DFQATT and CDR2 is SNEGSKA in the germline V gene (reference sequence). The CDR3 reads CSARDPWDRAGNTIYF. The CDR3, as DNA: TGCAGTGCTAGAGATCCTTGGGACAGGGCAGGAAACACCATATATTTT.

V is TRBV20-1 and J is TRBJ1-5; no clear D gene. Germline V gene sequence: CDR1 DFQATT, CDR2 SNEGSKA (reference sequence). This CDR3 region has 13 residues. Trimming took 4 bases from V and 0 from J, leaving 7 bases between them. The CDR3, as DNA: TGCAGTGCTAACGAACATAGCAATCAGCCCCAGCATTTT. Amino acids: CSANEHSNQPQHF.

This clonotype was recorded many times. The rearrangement uses TRBV7-9 and TRBJ1-1, with D hard to call. This CDR3 is built from 14 residues. The germline gives CDR1 SEHNR, CDR2 FQNEAQ (reference sequence). V lost 6 bases, J lost 2 bases, and 13 bases lay in between. The CDR3 here is CASSSTGRNTEAFF. CDR3 DNA: TGTGCCAGCAGTTCTACCGGGAGAAACACTGAAGCTTTCTTT. The full variable domain, with the rest looked up from reference TRBV7-9 and TRBJ1-1, is DTGVSQNPRHKITKRGQNVTFRCDPISEHNRLYWYRQTLGQGPEFLTYFQNEAQLEKSRLLSDRFSAERPKGSFSTLEIQRTEQGDSAMYLCASSSTGRNTEAFFGQGTRLTVV.